This entry is about one T cell receptor (beta chain). The data were obtained in a study of T-cell reconstitution after alpha-beta-depleted transplantation in children. Germline CDR1 is KGHSH and CDR2 is LQKENI. The trim removed 4 bases at V and 3 bases at J, leaving 8 bases unmatched. This CDR3 has 15 residues. For TCRbeta, the library was prepared with unique molecular identifiers. MiXCR, run by TCRdb on the PCR reads, gives a single entry per CDR3 protein. Here the sample spans about 870,000 distinct CDR3 sequences, approximately 15% being singletons. The TCR sequence derives from a male patient younger than 18 who had a stem cell transplant for acute lymphoblastic leukemia, so the T cells may come from the graft donor. The input for sequencing was PBMCs, mostly from graft donor cells, taken 360 days after TCRalphabeta/CD19-depleted stem cell transplant. The rearrangement uses TRBV18 and TRBJ2-7; 8 bases match TRBD1. CDR3 loop: CASSLRDRSHYEQYF. CDR3 DNA sequence: TGTGCCAGCTCACTCCGGGACAGGTCCCACTACGAGCAGTACTTC. The full variable domain, in which reference TRBV18 and TRBJ2-7 provide the parts outside the CDR3, is NAGVMQNPRHLVRRRGQEARLRCSPMKGHSHVYWYRQLPEEGLKFMVYLQKENIIDESGMPKERFSAEFPKEGPSILRIQQVVRGDSAAYFCASSLRDRSHYEQYFGPGTRLTVT.